This section outlines one TCR beta chain sequence together with its context. In this sample, this clonotype turned up a few times. Its antigen is still unknown. No base qualities exist here, and no much larger clone lies one base off it. Set within a cohort of healthcare workers in London, UK, this nested case-control study involved weekly PCR testing of nasopharyngeal swabs along with blood sampling. Healthcare workers were recruited between 23 and 31 March 2020, during the week of the UK lockdown, and were followed weekly for up to roughly 15 weeks. The data were taken from a study of early T cells in non-severe SARS-CoV-2 infection (dated by TCRdb to the early 2020s). Study-wide context: Bulk RNA from unsorted whole blood was used for TCR sequencing, so alpha and beta chains could not be paired.

V is shortened by 5 bases, J by 0 bases, and the region joining them spans 9 bases. The CDR3 sequence holds 14 residues, the cysteine and phenylalanine included. The DNA shown is the 42-base CDR3, in frame from base 1. The germline V gene gives CDR1 as SGHTA and CDR2 as FQGNSA. General study outcomes and caveats: VDJdb matching was skewed toward anti-spike CD8 responses, so virus-specific expansions were likely underestimated and private and CD4 specificities were missed.

Library creation used 5' RACE. Sequenced using a NextSeq 500. Unique molecular identifiers were attached to individual cDNA molecules in the TCR library protocol so that sequencing error and PCR bias could be corrected. Sequencing covered both TCR alpha and beta chains, and within each sample the abundances of alpha and beta sequences were tightly co-correlated. The original methods were these. Decombinator V4 was used to annotate the V gene, J gene and CDR3 of the TCR sequences. Expanded TCRs were defined as changing significantly between any two time points under a Poisson model with p below 0.0001. TCR abundances were normalised to the total number of TCRs sequenced in each sample and reported as counts per million. TRAV1-2 paired with TRAJ12, TRAJ20 or TRAJ33 defined MAIT TCRs, while TRAV10 paired with TRAJ18 defined iNKT TCRs. VDJdb, accessed 1 November 2021, was searched for CMV, EBV and SARS-CoV-2 annotated TCRs, excluding TCRs annotated for multiple antigens. TCRdb trimmed the raw reads at Q25, called clones with MiXCR and kept productive beta chains. Records with the same CDR3 protein are collapsed into one entry carrying the most frequent genes and DNA. These V and J calls are TCRdb output, not the study's own analysis. The sample table shows 35,000 to 50,000 distinct CDR3 sequences, and 20% to 25% are seen once. Roughly 4.6% of the sample belongs to the ten largest clones.

The chain employs TRBV7-2 and TRBJ2-3; the D gene cannot be named for sure. The source was whole blood, collected at baseline. The clonotype comes from an adult who was a healthcare worker with PCR-confirmed SARS-CoV-2 infection or an uninfected control (not recorded which). For the CDR3, the sequence is CASSPIGSTDTQYF. Here is the DNA: TGTGCCAGCAGCCCGATAGGGAGCACAGATACGCAGTATTTT. Supplemented by the reference TRBV7-2 and TRBJ2-3 proteins around the CDR3, the complete variable domain is GAGVSQSPSNKVTEKGKDVELRCDPISGHTALYWYRQSLGQGLEFLIYFQGNSAPDKSGLPSDRFSAERTGGSVSTLTIQRTQQEDSAVYLCASSPIGSTDTQYFGPGTRLTVL.